Each of the 26 T cell receptor beta chains below was sequenced from the same sample in a study of blood T cell repertoires in COVID-19. Measured with immunoSEQ multiplex PCR; TCRdb has only the in-frame clones, and not every one. The sample lists a few hundred thousand clones, roughly 90% occurring once. The sequenced material came from peripheral blood. The receptors here all came from a man aged 25-45 years with active or convalescent COVID-19.

The CDR3 nucleotides are TGTGCCAGTAGGGAGGAGAACAATCAGCCCCAGCATTTT. Protein product: CASREENNQPQHF. The chain uses TRBV19 and TRBJ1-5; D gene uncertain. V lost 6 bases to trimming and J lost 3 bases, with 9 bases between them. The CDR3 runs 13 residues. The germline CDR1 and CDR2 sequences are LNHDA and SQIVND (reference sequence).

DNA for the CDR3: TGTGCCAGCAGTTACCCGGGGGTTTACTACGAGCAGTACTTC. Encoded protein: CASSYPGVYYEQYF. The gene calls are TRBV6-2 or TRBV6-3 and TRBJ2-7, with a weak D call TRBD2 (6 bases). V lost 2 bases and J 3 bases, leaving 11 bases between the germline ends. Germline assignment: CDR1 MNHEY and CDR2 SVGEGT. This CDR3 region has 14 residues.

The chain uses TRBV10-2 and TRBJ2-7, with 10 bases matching TRBD1. Germline V lookup: CDR1 WSHSY, CDR2 SAAADI. V dropped 4 bases and J dropped 0; count of bases not matched to a gene: 6. The CDR3 contains 16 residues. The chain's CDR3 is CASSAGGDRGSYEQYF. CDR3 coding DNA: TGCGCCAGCAGTGCCGGGGGGGACAGGGGCTCCTACGAGCAGTACTTC.

This CDR3 reads CASSTRTDIGTDTQYF. Written as DNA, the CDR3 is TGTGCCAGCAGCACCCGGACAGATATCGGCACAGATACGCAGTATTTT. This rearrangement joins TRBV9 to TRBJ2-3; D might be TRBD1 (6 bases). Germline CDR1 reads SGDLS; CDR2 reads YYNGEE. The CDR3 is made up of 16 amino acids. The V end was cut by 4 bases, the J end by 1 base, with 16 bases between.

DNA of the CDR3: TGTGCCAGCAGGACACTAGTTGCAACTAATGAAAAACTGTTTTTT. Protein sequence: CASRTLVATNEKLFF. The rearrangement links TRBV2 to TRBJ1-4; D not certain. Trimming left V 6 bases short and J 0 bases short, with 11 bases between. Germline CDR1 is SNHLY and CDR2 is FYNNEI. The CDR3 extends over 15 amino acids.

The genes are TRBV12-5 and TRBJ2-2; D not certain. V was pared by 0 bases and J by 6 bases, with 5 bases between. The germline V gene encodes CDR1 LGHNT and CDR2 FRNRAP. The CDR3 has 13 residues. In DNA, the CDR3 is TGTGCTAGTGGTTTGGTACAAGCCGGGGAGCTGTTTTTT. Protein: CASGLVQAGELFF. The full variable domain, in which reference TRBV12-5 and TRBJ2-2 provide the parts outside the CDR3, is DARVTQTPRHKVTEMGQEVTMRCQPILGHNTVFWYRQTMMQGLELLAYFRNRAPLDDSGMPKDRFSAEMPDATLATLKIQPSEPRDSAVYFCASGLVQAGELFFGEGSRLTVL.

The rearrangement links TRBV5-1 to TRBJ2-7; TRBD1 might be the D (7 bases). The V gene's germline CDR1 is SGHRS and CDR2 YFSETQ. This CDR3 is 13 amino acids long. V gave up 4 bases and J gave up 7 bases, with 15 bases separating them. The CDR3 protein is CASSGTGAGEQYF. For the CDR3, the DNA is TGCGCCAGCAGCGGAACAGGGGCGGGGGAGCAGTACTTC.

This clone was observed a single time. The chain employs TRBV6-2 or TRBV6-3 and TRBJ1-3, with 8 positions matching TRBD1. The germline V gene encodes CDR1 MNHEY and CDR2 SVGEGT. V lost 2 bases, J lost 7 bases, and 7 bases stayed unmatched. This CDR3 region has 15 residues. CDR3 protein: CASSYGQGQLNTIYF. DNA for the CDR3: TGTGCCAGCAGTTACGGACAGGGACAACTGAACACCATATATTTT.

The rearrangement links TRBV5-1 to TRBJ1-1; D unclear. CDR1 and CDR2 (germline): SGHRS, YFSETQ. This CDR3 spans 14 amino acids. V lost 2 bases to trimming and J lost 5 bases, with 13 bases between them. Here the CDR3 reads CASSFTADYTEAFF. The CDR3 DNA sequence: TGCGCCAGCAGCTTTACAGCAGATTATACTGAAGCTTTCTTT.

The chain uses TRBV6-1 and TRBJ1-4; tentatively, D is TRBD1 (5 bases). V shed 3 bases and J shed 3 bases, with 8 bases lying between them. The CDR3 sequence is 14 residues long. Germline V gives CDR1 MNHNS, CDR2 SASEGT. CDR3 sequence reads: CASSDRAANEKLFF. The CDR3, as DNA: TGTGCCAGCAGTGACAGGGCAGCTAATGAAAAACTGTTTTTT.

The chain carries TRBV2 and TRBJ1-1, with TRBD1 as a possible D gene (6 bases). Germline CDR1 SNHLY, CDR2 FYNNEI. V was cut by 6 bases and J by 6 bases, with 17 bases left in between. CDR3 length: 14 amino acids. The CDR3 region has the DNA TGTGCCAGCAGAAAACAGGGTGTGAGTGCTGAAGCTTTCTTT. This codes for CASRKQGVSAEAFF.

The table lists this clone with a count of one. The V gene is TRBV27, the J gene TRBJ2-3, with D maybe TRBD2 (6 bases). From germline, CDR1 is MNHEY and CDR2 SMNVEV (reference sequence). The CDR3 covers 15 residues. V was cut by 2 bases and J by 0 bases, with 9 bases left in between. DNA of the CDR3: TGTGCCAGCAGTTTAGCGGGGACGAGCACAGATACGCAGTATTTT. It yields the protein CASSLAGTSTDTQYF.

The V gene is TRBV5-1, the J gene TRBJ1-4; TRBD1 matches at 8 bases. The CDR3 covers 13 residues. From germline, CDR1 is SGHRS and CDR2 YFSETQ. Trimming took 7 bases from V and 4 from J; bases not matched to a gene: 3. The CDR3 spells CASRTGSNEKLFF. The DNA for the CDR3 is TGCGCCAGCCGGACAGGGAGTAATGAAAAACTGTTTTTT.

V and J are TRBV7-9 and TRBJ1-4; D ambiguous. Trimming stripped 5 bases from V and 8 bases from J, with 18 bases between. CDR1 is SEHNR and CDR2 is FQNEAQ in the germline V gene (reference sequence). This CDR3 comprises 15 residues. The CDR3 reads CASSHPAGVGEKLFF. The CDR3 nucleotides are TGTGCCAGCAGCCACCCCGCCGGGGTCGGCGAAAAACTGTTTTTT.

The V gene is TRBV6-2 or TRBV6-3, the J gene TRBJ1-6; D possibly corresponds to TRBD1 (6 bases). The germline CDR1 and CDR2 sequences are MNHEY and SVGEGT. V lost 6 bases to trimming and J lost 10 bases, with 10 bases between them. The CDR3 spans 12 residues. The CDR3 protein is CASSSGTSPLHF. In DNA, the CDR3 is TGTGCCAGCAGCTCCGGGACATCACCCCTCCACTTT.

CDR3 region: CASLETQYF. The DNA of the CDR3 is TGTGCCAGCCTGGAGACCCAGTACTTC. The rearrangement joins TRBV11-3 to TRBJ2-5; D gene uncertain. Germline CDR1 SGHNT, CDR2 YENEEA. CDR3 size: 9 residues. V lost 8 bases and J lost 5, with 3 bases in between.

The V gene is TRBV21-1, the J gene TRBJ2-4; the table's D call TRBD2 went unverified against the DNA. TRBV21-1 has pseudogene status. The CDR3 totals 19 residues. CDR3 DNA: TGTGCCAGCAGCAAAGTGGAGAGCGGGGGACAACTAGCCAAAAACATTCAGTACTTC. Protein sequence: CASSKVESGGQLAKNIQYF.

The gene calls are TRBV19 and TRBJ1-5; D remains ambiguous. The germline V gene has CDR1 LNHDA and CDR2 SQIVND (reference sequence). The V and J ends lost 6 bases and 3 bases respectively, with 12 bases between them. This CDR3 contains 14 residues. This CDR3 reads CASRSTGNNQPQHF. The CDR3 DNA reads as TGTGCCAGTAGGTCGACGGGGAACAATCAGCCCCAGCATTTT.

V is TRBV7-8 and J is TRBJ2-2; 10 nucleotides match TRBD2. After removal of 0 bases from V and 4 bases from J, the junction contained 11 bases not matched to a gene. Per the germline V gene, CDR1 is SGHVS and CDR2 is FQNEAQ. The CDR3 is 19 residues long. CDR3 DNA: TGTGCCAGCAGCTTAGCGTGGGCTAGCGGGGGCGGGGGCACCGGGGAGCTGTTTTTT. Its protein product is CASSLAWASGGGGTGELFF.

A note on this clone: Other DNA sequences in the sample encode the same CDR3. The chain links TRBV27 to TRBJ2-3; no clear D gene. The ends were cut back, 3 bases at V and 1 base at J, with 5 bases in the middle. Germline V CDR1 and CDR2: MNHEY, SMNVEV (reference sequence). The CDR3 runs 13 residues. CDR3 coding DNA: TGTGCCAGCAGTTTCCCGGGCACAGATACGCAGTATTTT. The encoded protein is CASSFPGTDTQYF.

The chain uses TRBV19 and TRBJ1-6; 7 bases align to TRBD1. The CDR3 runs 15 residues. With V trimmed by 7 bases and J by 6 bases, 9 bases remained unmatched. The germline gives CDR1 LNHDA, CDR2 SQIVND (reference sequence). DNA of the CDR3: TGTGCCAGTACTACTGACAGGGCGGCTAATTCACCCCTCCACTTT. Protein product: CASTTDRAANSPLHF.

V usage is TRBV19 and J usage is TRBJ1-4, with D perhaps matching TRBD1 (5 bases). The V gene lost 6 bases and the J gene lost 3 bases, with 14 bases spanning the gap. This CDR3 spans 15 amino acids. CDR1 and CDR2 (germline): LNHDA, SQIVND (reference sequence). The CDR3, as DNA: TGTGCCAGTAGCGCTCTGGGGGGTCCTAATGAAAAACTGTTTTTT. Protein: CASSALGGPNEKLFF.

This clone was detected only a few times. This rearrangement joins TRBV5-1 to TRBJ2-7; weak D call: TRBD2 (6 bases). The germline V gene has CDR1 SGHRS and CDR2 YFSETQ. This CDR3 spans 13 amino acids. Trimming left V 3 bases short and J 3 bases short, with 10 bases between. This CDR3 is CASSSRGNYEQYF. The CDR3 DNA reads as TGCGCCAGCAGCTCACGGGGGAACTACGAGCAGTACTTC.

This chain uses TRBV27 with TRBJ2-3; 8 bases agree with TRBD2. The V segment lost 5 bases and the J segment 4 bases; nucleotides outside the gene matches: 17. Germline V lookup: CDR1 MNHEY, CDR2 SMNVEV (reference sequence). The CDR3 loop spans 18 amino acids. The CDR3 bases are TGTGCCAGCAGTCCGGACGCGGGGGGCTGGAGGGCACCAGATACGCAGTATTTT. This gives the protein CASSPDAGGWRAPDTQYF.

V is TRBV7-7 and J is TRBJ2-5; 7 bases are shared with TRBD1. The ends lost 2 bases at V and 3 bases at J; junction bases unmatched: 3. Germline values: CDR1 SSHAT, CDR2 FNYEAQ (reference sequence). The CDR3 has 14 residues. CDR3 residues: CASSLNRGEETQYF. CDR3 nucleotides: TGTGCCAGCAGCTTAAACAGGGGTGAAGAGACCCAGTACTTC.

V is TRBV4-1 and J is TRBJ1-6; TRBD1 matches at 9 bases. V shed 11 bases, J shed 6 bases, and the junction held 5 bases outside the gene matches. CDR3 length: 13 residues. CDR1 is MGHRA, CDR2 YSYEKL, per germline. The CDR3 bases are TGCGCCGTACAGGGGGCACTTAATTCACCCCTCCACTTT. It codes for CAVQGALNSPLHF.